The 13 T cell receptor beta chains reported below all come from one sample, sequenced in a study of neurological immune-mediated disorders. Using its own MiXCR run on the 5' RACE reads, TCRdb lists one record per CDR3 protein. The table lists around 70,000 distinct CDR3 sequences, under 5.5% of them singletons. Sequencing used PBMCs. The receptor set was obtained from a woman aged 70 to 79 with multiple sclerosis.

The table lists this clonotype with many counts. The J gene is TRBJ1-3, the V gene TRBV5-5; 10 nucleotides agree with TRBD1. The J segment lost 3 bases and the V segment lost 3 bases, leaving 6 bases of the junction unmatched. The CDR3 totals 16 residues. The germline V gene encodes CDR1 SGHKS and CDR2 YYEKEE (reference sequence). This CDR3 reads CASSSGQGGGGNTIYF. As DNA, the CDR3 is TGTGCCAGCAGCTCCGGACAGGGGGGCGGTGGAAACACCATATATTTT. Looking up the rest from reference TRBV5-5 and TRBJ1-3 gives the full variable domain: DAGVTQSPTHLIKTRGQQVTLRCSPISGHKSVSWYQQVLGQGPQFIFQYYEKEERGRGNFPDRFSARQFPNYSSELNVNALLLGDSALYLCASSSGQGGGGNTIYFGEGSWLTVV.

This clonotype was seen many times. The gene calls are TRBV21-1 and TRBJ1-2. TRBV21-1 is assigned pseudogene status. CDR3 length: 16 amino acids. The CDR3 protein is CASSKGRQGLNYGYTF. CDR3 bases: TGTGCCAGCAGCAAAGGACGCCAGGGACTAAACTATGGCTACACCTTC.

This clonotype was seen at least ten times. CDR3 region: CASETLYSYEQYF. The CDR3 region has the DNA TGTGCCAGCGAGACTCTTTACTCCTACGAGCAGTACTTC. The chain recombines TRBV6-1 with TRBJ2-7; D gene ambiguous. The CDR3 totals 13 residues. Germline V gives CDR1 MNHNS, CDR2 SASEGT. Trimming left V 8 bases short and J 0 bases short, with 11 bases between.

This clonotype was counted at least ten times. The chain carries TRBV15 and TRBJ2-1, with TRBD2 identical over 7 bases. Losses at the gene ends were 4 bases for V and 5 bases for J; bases not matched to a gene: 11. The CDR3 is 16 amino acids. CDR1 LNHNV and CDR2 YYDKDF come from the germline V gene (reference sequence). The CDR3 DNA follows: TGTGCCACCAGCAAAACCAGCGGGATTAGCGACAATGAGCAGTTCTTC. Residues: CATSKTSGISDNEQFF.

This clonotype was seen more than once but under ten times. The chain carries TRBV28 and TRBJ1-5; D might be TRBD1 (6 bases). This CDR3 spans 13 amino acids. Trimming removed 6 bases from V and 4 bases from J, with 10 bases in between. Germline loops: CDR1 MDHEN, CDR2 SYDVKM. The CDR3 nucleotides read TGTGCCAGCAGGTCACAGGGAAATCAGCCCCAGCATTTT. This sequence encodes CASRSQGNQPQHF.

In its sample, this clonotype was seen many times. This chain links TRBV5-1 with TRBJ2-7; perhaps TRBD2 as D (6 bases). Germline V gene lookup returns CDR1 SGHRS and CDR2 YFSETQ. The CDR3 has 14 amino acids. Trimming left V 0 bases short and J 6 bases short, with 13 bases between. The CDR3 DNA reads TGCGCCAGCAGCTTGGACGGGAGCAGCGGCGAGCAGTACTTC. Translation: CASSLDGSSGEQYF. The variable domain in full, completed from reference TRBV5-1 and TRBJ2-7, reads KAGVTQTPRYLIKTRGQQVTLSCSPISGHRSVSWYQQTPGQGLQFLFEYFSETQRNKGNFPGRFSGRQFSNSRSEMNVSTLELGDSALYLCASSLDGSSGEQYFGPGTRLTVT.

This clonotype was recorded at least ten times. The chain employs TRBV5-1 and TRBJ2-1; TRBD2 aligns across 14 bases. The CDR3 length is 20 residues. From germline, CDR1 is SGHRS and CDR2 YFSETQ. After removal of 2 bases from V and 4 bases from J, the junction contained 14 bases not matched to a gene. CDR3 DNA sequence: TGCGCCAGCAGCTTAAAGGGACTAGCGGGAGCCGGCAGCTCATACAATGAGCAGTTCTTC. Its translation: CASSLKGLAGAGSSYNEQFF.

This clonotype was seen only a few times. This chain uses TRBV5-6 with TRBJ2-1; possibly TRBD1 for D (6 bases). The CDR3 totals 12 residues. Germline V gene sequence: CDR1 SGHDT, CDR2 YYEEEE. Trimming pared 1 base from V and 10 bases from J, leaving 9 bases between. The CDR3 DNA is TGTGCCAGCAGCTTGACAGGGCCAGAGCAGTTCTTC. Amino acid sequence: CASSLTGPEQFF.

A remark on this clonotype: A read error is possible here, since a much larger clone lies one base away. The CDR3 sequence is CSARDPRTSGFYNEQYF. The CDR3 nucleotides are TGCAGTGCTAGAGATCCCCGGACTAGCGGATTCTACAATGAGCAGTACTTC. The chain has TRBV20-1 and TRBJ2-1; 10 nucleotides agree with TRBD2. The end of the DNA aligns better with TRBJ2-7, so the J call may be wrong. The CDR3 sequence is 17 residues long. Germline V gene sequence: CDR1 DFQATT, CDR2 SNEGSKA (reference sequence).

In this sample, this clonotype turned up many times. The chain carries TRBV3-1 and TRBJ2-2; TRBD2 agrees at 7 bases. Trimming took 0 bases from V and 3 from J; bases not matched to a gene: 4. Germline V lookup: CDR1 LGHDT, CDR2 YNNKEL (reference sequence). The length of the CDR3 is 16 residues. The CDR3, as DNA: TGTGCCAGCAGCCAAGATCCAAGCGGGGACACCGGGGAGCTGTTTTTT. This gives the protein CASSQDPSGDTGELFF.

This clonotype was counted at least ten times. J is TRBJ2-2 and V is TRBV24-1, with D perhaps matching TRBD1 (5 bases). This CDR3 is built from 13 residues. Trimming pared 6 bases from V and 5 bases from J, leaving 9 bases between. Germline values: CDR1 KGHDR, CDR2 SFDVKD. DNA for the CDR3: TGTGCCACCAGTTCAGGGATGACCGGGGAGCTGTTTTTT. Translation: CATSSGMTGELFF.

This clonotype showed up many times. The rearrangement joins TRBV6-5 to TRBJ1-1; weak D call: TRBD1 (5 bases). The CDR3 has 12 residues. CDR1 is MNHEY and CDR2 is SVGAGI in the germline V gene. The CDR3 reads CLTAGPATEAFF. The CDR3 coding sequence is TGTTTAACGGCGGGACCGGCAACTGAAGCTTTCTTT.

This clonotype was seen a handful of times. The CDR3: CASSQGFNQPQHF. The CDR3 DNA sequence: TGTGCCAGCAGCCAGGGGTTCAATCAGCCCCAGCATTTT. The V and J genes are TRBV2 and TRBJ1-5; tentative D call: TRBD1 (6 bases). The CDR3 spans 13 residues. Trimming cost V 6 bases and J 3 bases, with 9 bases left between them. Per germline, CDR1 SNHLY and CDR2 FYNNEI.